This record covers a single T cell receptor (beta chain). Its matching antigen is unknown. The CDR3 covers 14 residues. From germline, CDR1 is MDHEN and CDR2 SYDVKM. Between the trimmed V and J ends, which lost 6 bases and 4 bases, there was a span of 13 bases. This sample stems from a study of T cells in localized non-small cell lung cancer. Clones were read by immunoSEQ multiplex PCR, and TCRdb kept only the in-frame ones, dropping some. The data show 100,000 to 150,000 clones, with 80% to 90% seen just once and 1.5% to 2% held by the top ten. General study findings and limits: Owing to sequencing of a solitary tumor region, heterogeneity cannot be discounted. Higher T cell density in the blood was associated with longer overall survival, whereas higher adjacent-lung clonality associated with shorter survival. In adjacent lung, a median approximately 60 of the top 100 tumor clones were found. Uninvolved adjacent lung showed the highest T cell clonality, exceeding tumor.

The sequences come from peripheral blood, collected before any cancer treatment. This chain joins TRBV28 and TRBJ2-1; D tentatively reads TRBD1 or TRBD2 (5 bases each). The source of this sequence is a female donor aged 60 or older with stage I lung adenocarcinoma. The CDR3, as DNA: TGTGCCAGCAGGGGCCCCGGGACGTACAATGAGCAGTTCTTC. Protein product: CASRGPGTYNEQFF.